The 3 T cell receptor beta chains below were found in one sample sequenced in a study of CD4 T cells in relation to SARS-CoV-2 and coronaviruses. Antigens for these TCRs are unknown. TCRdb keeps only in-frame clones here, not all; method: immunoSEQ multiplex PCR. The sample has 30,000 to 45,000 clones, roughly 80% seen once; the top ten hold approximately 7%. The sequencing sample was made of naive CD4+ T cells from PBMCs, cultured in vitro. Subset specified: naive CD4+ T cells isolated by negative enrichment. These receptors all stem from an adult with COVID-19.

In its sample, this clone was seen once. The CDR3 DNA is TGTGCCAGCAGCCCGAGGGATACTGAAGCTTTCTTT. This encodes CASSPRDTEAFF. J is TRBJ1-1 and V is TRBV13; D is ambiguous. This CDR3 comprises 12 residues. With 5 bases removed from V and 5 bases from J, the gap between germline ends came to 9 bases. Germline V lookup: CDR1 PRHDT, CDR2 FYEKMQ (reference sequence).

This clone was seen more than once but under ten times. V is TRBV29-1 and J is TRBJ2-1, with 8 nucleotides matching TRBD2. There are 13 residues in the CDR3. V shed 5 bases and J 7 bases; nucleotides not matched to a gene: 7. The germline V gene has CDR1 SQVTM and CDR2 ANQGSEA. CDR3 nucleotides: TGCAGCGTTTCGACCGGGAGGGGTAATGAGCAGTTCTTC. It yields the protein CSVSTGRGNEQFF.

The chain has TRBV1 and TRBJ2-7; the table assigns TRBD2, which was not confirmed against the DNA. TRBV1 is a pseudogene locus. This CDR3 has 14 amino acids. CDR3 sequence reads: CTSETGTSCYEQYF. The CDR3, as DNA: TGCACCAGTGAAACCGGGACTAGCTGCTACGAGCAGTACTTC.